These T cell receptor beta chains were read from a single sample in a study of breast tumors, draining lymph nodes, adjacent tissues. One entry per CDR3 protein, called by TCRdb with MiXCR from the multiplex PCR reads. This repertoire shows over 200,000 distinct CDR3 sequences, approximately 31% found once; its top ten account for around 1.4%. The sample taken for sequencing was axillary lymph node tissue. Receptors originate from a female donor with breast cancer. Some clones in this sample may be carry-over from other donors' samples. Each CDR3 is given with its conserved first and last residue. A D gene is named only where the DNA matches it firmly. Rows give clone size only sometimes, using once, few, many, or a class for an expanded clone.

CDR3nt	CDR3aa	d_gene	abundance	v_gene	j_gene
TGTGCCAGCAGCCCGTCCGGGACTAGCTCCTACGAGCAGTACTTC	CASSPSGTSSYEQYF	TRBD2	many	TRBV11-1	TRBJ2-7
TGTGCCAGCGGACGGAACGGCCGGGGACCGAACAATCAGCCCCAGCATTTT	CASGRNGRGPNNQPQHF	NA	many	TRBV19	TRBJ1-5
TGCAGTGCCCCACTAGAAGTAAGCATCTCGTACTTC	CSAPLEVSISYF	NA	few	TRBV20-1	TRBJ2-5
TGTGCCAGCAGATCTGACAGGGGGCGGGGGGAGCTGTTTTTT	CASRSDRGRGELFF	TRBD1	NA	TRBV7-9	TRBJ2-2
TGTGCCAGCAGTTTATCCTGGGCGGGGGACACAGATACGCAGTATTTT	CASSLSWAGDTDTQYF	TRBD2	many	TRBV12-3/TRBV12-4	TRBJ2-3
TGTGCCAGCAGTTACTCAGGACAGGGAGGTGGCTACACCTTC	CASSYSGQGGGYTF	TRBD1	many	TRBV6-5	TRBJ1-2
TGTGCCAGCAGCGTACTTCCGAGTAACAATGAGCAGTTCTTC	CASSVLPSNNEQFF	NA	many	TRBV9	TRBJ2-1
TGTGCCAGCAGGATAGCGGGCGGGGATGAGCAGTTCTTC	CASRIAGGDEQFF	TRBD2	NA	TRBV5-4	TRBJ2-1
TGCAGCGTTGAAGATGTGGGGGAGAGAACAGATACGCAGTATTTT	CSVEDVGERTDTQYF	NA	NA	TRBV29-1	TRBJ2-3
TGTGCCACCAGTGTGACGCTAGCGGGAGCGGGCGATACGCAGTATTTT	CATSVTLAGAGDTQYF	TRBD2	many	TRBV24-1	TRBJ2-3
TGTGCCAGCACCAGAAGGTCGGGGGAGCTGTTTTTT	CASTRRSGELFF	NA	NA	TRBV2	TRBJ2-2
TGTGCCAGCAGCCAAGTACGGGGATTATCTAGGGTCCATGACTACACCTTC	CASSQVRGLSRVHDYTF	NA	NA	TRBV14	TRBJ1-2
TGTGCCAGCAGCTTAGCGAAGGCCTTCGAAAACACCATGTATTTT	CASSLAKAFENTMYF	NA	NA	TRBV7-9	TRBJ1-3
TGCGCCAGCAGTGTTGAGGGGATTGGGGTCGGGGAGCTGTTTTTT	CASSVEGIGVGELFF	NA	NA	TRBV10-2	TRBJ2-2
TGTGCCAGCAGTACGGGACAGTTCTACGAGCAGTACTTC	CASSTGQFYEQYF	TRBD1	many	TRBV6-1	TRBJ2-7
TGCAGCGTTACCTTGGGGGGTGACAGGGGCGAGCAGCCCCAGCATTTT	CSVTLGGDRGEQPQHF	TRBD1	NA	TRBV29-1	TRBJ1-5
TGCGCCAGCAGCCTTTCGGGCCAAACCGGGGAGCTGTTTTTT	CASSLSGQTGELFF	NA	NA	TRBV7-2	TRBJ2-2
TGTGCCAGCAGAAGGACAGGGGGCGGGAGTGGGACCCAGTACTTC	CASRRTGGGSGTQYF	TRBD1	NA	TRBV2	TRBJ2-5
TGTGCCAGCAGCTTAGTAGAGGCGGCCCAAGAGACCCAGTACTTC	CASSLVEAAQETQYF	NA	many	TRBV7-8	TRBJ2-5
TGTGCCAGCAGCCTAACCAACAGGGGGCCCAATTCACCCCTCCACTTT	CASSLTNRGPNSPLHF	TRBD1	many	TRBV13	TRBJ1-6
TGCAGTGCTAGACTTACCTCAGGGACCACTGAAGCTTTCTTT	CSARLTSGTTEAFF	NA	NA	TRBV20-1	TRBJ1-1
TGTGCCAGCAGCGTAGACCCGGGCGGCACAGATACGCAGTATTTT	CASSVDPGGTDTQYF	NA	many	TRBV9	TRBJ2-3
TGTGCCAGCAGTGAACCGTCAAATAAAGTCTACAATGAGCAGTTCTTC	CASSEPSNKVYNEQFF	NA	many	TRBV6-1	TRBJ2-1
TGTGCCAGCATCCCGAGGGACAGGGGGCGAAAGACCCAGTACTTC	CASIPRDRGRKTQYF	TRBD1	many	TRBV7-3	TRBJ2-5
TGTGCCAGCAGCTTAGCGCAAAGGGGCGTTAATAATTCACCCCTCCACTTT	CASSLAQRGVNNSPLHF	NA	NA	TRBV7-2	TRBJ1-6
TGTGCCATCAGTGACCAGACCTCCGGGACTAGCTCTAGCACAGATACGCAGTATTTT	CAISDQTSGTSSSTDTQYF	TRBD2	NA	TRBV10-3	TRBJ2-3
TGTGCCAGCTCAGACCGACTAGCGGGACAAGAGACCCAGTACTTC	CASSDRLAGQETQYF	TRBD2	many	TRBV18	TRBJ2-5
TGCAGCGTTGGGGACAGCTCTGGGGCCAACGTCCTGACTTTC	CSVGDSSGANVLTF	TRBD1	NA	TRBV29-1	TRBJ2-6
TGTGCCAGCTATGGACAGGGGGCATCGTATGGCTACACCTTT	CASYGQGASYGYTF	TRBD1	NA	TRBV2	TRBJ1-2
TGTGCCAGTACCCAGGGTGGCACTGAAGCTTTCTTT	CASTQGGTEAFF	NA	NA	TRBV19	TRBJ1-1
TGTGCCAGCAGCCCAGGGACGTTGATTAGTGAAGCTTTCTTT	CASSPGTLISEAFF	NA	NA	TRBV7-9	TRBJ1-1
TGTGCCAGCAGTGAACGTCGTCTAGCGGGCAGCAATGAGCAGTTCTTC	CASSERRLAGSNEQFF	TRBD2	many	TRBV2	TRBJ2-1
TGTGCCAGCAGCTTAAGGGGGTACGGTGGCTACACCTTC	CASSLRGYGGYTF	NA	many	TRBV5-6	TRBJ1-2
TGTGCCAGCATTGGGTTAGCGGGCATTCAGTACTTC	CASIGLAGIQYF	TRBD2	NA	TRBV11-3	TRBJ2-4
TGTGCCAGCAGCTCGAGGGGGATCTTGCCGCTTCGGGACATTCAGTACTTC	CASSSRGILPLRDIQYF	NA	many	TRBV11-3	TRBJ2-4
TGTGCCAGCAGCGTAGCGACGGGGAACACTGAAGCTTTCTTT	CASSVATGNTEAFF	NA	NA	TRBV9	TRBJ1-1
TGTGCCAGCAGCGTAGGGGAGCTGTTTTTT	CASSVGELFF	NA	NA	TRBV9	TRBJ2-2
TGCAGTGCTAGAGTAGACCGTTCCGAAGCTTTCTTT	CSARVDRSEAFF	NA	NA	TRBV20-1	TRBJ1-1
TGTGCCAGCAGTCAGGGTCTTCGAGCGGAGGGGCAGTTCTTC	CASSQGLRAEGQFF	NA	few	TRBV6-4	TRBJ2-1
TGTGCTAGTGCCCGAGGGGTGGCCACAGATACGCAGTATTTT	CASARGVATDTQYF	NA	many	TRBV12-5	TRBJ2-3
TGTGCCAGCATGAGGTCGGAGGAGGGCACAGATACGCAGTATTTT	CASMRSEEGTDTQYF	NA	many	TRBV12-3/TRBV12-4	TRBJ2-3
TGCAGTGCTCGACTAGCGGGACAGATTTCACCCCTCCACTTT	CSARLAGQISPLHF	TRBD1	NA	TRBV20-1	TRBJ1-6
TGTGCCAGCAGCACCCGGACAGGGAGCGGTAACTATGGCTACACCTTC	CASSTRTGSGNYGYTF	TRBD1	many	TRBV11-3	TRBJ1-2
TGTGCCAGCAGTGAAACGGGGCTCTCTGGAAACACCATATATTTT	CASSETGLSGNTIYF	NA	many	TRBV6-1	TRBJ1-3
TGTGCCAGTAGTCCGCGGACACCGAGGGTCCAGGGCACCATATATTTT	CASSPRTPRVQGTIYF	NA	many	TRBV19	TRBJ1-3
TGTGTCAGCAGTCACCTTGTGAGCACAGATACGCAGTATTTT	CVSSHLVSTDTQYF	NA	NA	TRBV6-5	TRBJ2-3
TGTGCCAGTAGTAGCAGGGGGGGGACTGGGGCCAACGTCCTGACTTTC	CASSSRGGTGANVLTF	NA	NA	TRBV19	TRBJ2-6
TGTGCCAGTAGTAGAGGGAACACCTATGGCTACACCTTC	CASSRGNTYGYTF	NA	many	TRBV19	TRBJ1-2